This entry describes one TCR beta chain. What it binds is unknown. From the RT-PCR reads, TCRdb called clonotypes with MiXCR, one entry per CDR3 protein. The data contain 300,000 to 350,000 distinct CDR3 sequences, 20% to 25% of them singletons. These data belong to a study of response to subunit inactivated influenza vaccine. Overall study results and limits: It was the authors' suggestion that each seasonal influenza vaccination recruits few new T cells.

The CDR3 covers 15 residues. V shed 8 bases, J shed 7 bases, and the junction held 8 bases outside the gene matches. The input for sequencing was PBMCs from blood, taken about 20 months after vaccination. The chain recombines TRBV12-3 or TRBV12-4 with TRBJ2-2; TRBD2 matches 12 bases. This sequence originates from a man between 45 and 75 years old who received an inactivated influenza vaccine. Written as DNA, the CDR3 is TGTGCCAGCTCCGGACTAGCGGGGTTTGACGGGGAGCTGTTTTTT. The encoded protein is CASSGLAGFDGELFF.